This is a list of T cell receptor beta chains from one sample in a study of T cells in Graves' hyperthyroidism and ophthalmopathy. MiXCR, run by TCRdb on the multiplex PCR reads, gives a single entry per CDR3 protein. This sample has hundreds of thousands of distinct CDR3 sequences, with 15% to 18% found just once. The sample taken for sequencing was blood. Receptors originate from a woman aged 18-30 years with Graves' hyperthyroidism. Both conserved end residues are part of each CDR3. Each record gives: V gene, clone size, D gene, J gene, CDR3 DNA, CDR3 protein. A D gene is named only where the DNA matches it firmly. Size tells how often a clone was seen (once, few, many) or the class of an expanded clone, and some rows leave it out.

v_gene: TRBV6-5; abundance: .; d_gene: .; j_gene: TRBJ1-4; CDR3nt: TGTGCCAGCAGTTATGGCGGGGGCCTAGGCGAAAAACTGTTTTTT; CDR3aa: CASSYGGGLGEKLFF
v_gene: TRBV29-1; abundance: few; d_gene: TRBD1; j_gene: TRBJ2-7; CDR3nt: TGCAGCGTCCTGGGACAGGGACCCTACGAGCAGTACTTC; CDR3aa: CSVLGQGPYEQYF
v_gene: TRBV5-1; abundance: many; d_gene: .; j_gene: TRBJ1-1; CDR3nt: TGCGCCAGCAGCTTGAGCCAGGGGAGTAAGGCTGAAGCTTTCTTT; CDR3aa: CASSLSQGSKAEAFF
v_gene: TRBV6-2/TRBV6-3; abundance: many; d_gene: .; j_gene: TRBJ1-2; CDR3nt: TGTGCCAGCCAAGTAGAAGACTATGGCTACACCTTC; CDR3aa: CASQVEDYGYTF
v_gene: TRBV20-1; abundance: many; d_gene: TRBD1; j_gene: TRBJ1-2; CDR3nt: TGCAGTGCTAGGGGCCGGGACAGCCCTAACTATGGCTACACCTTC; CDR3aa: CSARGRDSPNYGYTF
v_gene: TRBV12-3/TRBV12-4; abundance: many; d_gene: .; j_gene: TRBJ1-2; CDR3nt: TGTGCCAGCAGTTTGCGGGGCGCTACAGGTGGAGGCTACACCTTC; CDR3aa: CASSLRGATGGGYTF
v_gene: TRBV20-1; abundance: many; d_gene: TRBD1; j_gene: TRBJ2-5; CDR3nt: TGCAGCATTACGGGACAGGGTGTTCGAGAGACCCAGTACTTC; CDR3aa: CSITGQGVRETQYF
v_gene: TRBV3-1; abundance: many; d_gene: TRBD2; j_gene: TRBJ2-1; CDR3nt: TGTGCCAGCAGCCTATTAACCCTTGCGGGGGGCGGACTTCCCAATGAGCAGTTCTTC; CDR3aa: CASSLLTLAGGGLPNEQFF
v_gene: TRBV3-1; abundance: many; d_gene: TRBD2; j_gene: TRBJ2-1; CDR3nt: TGTGCCAGCAGCCAAGATCCCGGGACTAACAATGAGCAGTTCTTC; CDR3aa: CASSQDPGTNNEQFF
v_gene: TRBV11-2; abundance: many; d_gene: .; j_gene: TRBJ2-2; CDR3nt: TGTGCCAGCAGCTTGGCAGAGCTGTTTTTT; CDR3aa: CASSLAELFF